Each of the 6 T cell receptor beta chains below was sequenced from the same sample in a study of human T cells and chemical hapten exposure (dated by TCRdb to 2020 to 2022). Library preparation attached unique molecular identifiers to individual cDNA molecules for quantitative, reproducible TCR counting. TCRdb took the public reads, trimmed them with fastp at Q25, ran MiXCR for clone calling and kept in-frame beta chains. For every CDR3 protein sequence, its rows merge into one entry that carries the most common genes and DNA. This sample is represented by about 120,000 distinct CDR3 sequences; 8.5% to 9% of them were singletons. The ten largest clonotypes hold about 1.4% of the sample. Total RNA was extracted from unfractionated whole blood collected in Tempus Blood RNA tubes. Sequencing was done on a sample of whole blood. The source is a human donor in good health. Some clones in this sample may be carry-over from other donors' samples. Donor details come from another sample of the same person, matched by shared clones.

This chain joins TRBV4-3 and TRBJ2-2, with 8 bases fitting TRBD1. CDR1 LGHNA and CDR2 YSLEER come from the germline V gene. V shed 3 bases, J shed 5 bases, and the junction held 5 bases outside the gene matches. CDR3 length equals 15 residues. The CDR3 here is CASSQMTGETGELFF. The CDR3, as DNA: TGCGCCAGCAGCCAGATGACAGGGGAGACCGGGGAGCTGTTTTTT.

This clonotype was seen repeatedly, ten times or more. The rearrangement uses TRBV3-1 and TRBJ2-2; 9 nucleotides match TRBD1. The CDR3 is 16 amino acids. J was trimmed by 13 bases and V by 2 bases; bases with no gene match: 14. Germline V gene lookup returns CDR1 LGHDT and CDR2 YNNKEL (reference sequence). This CDR3 is CASSQKGGTGWSWLFF. As DNA, the CDR3 is TGTGCCAGCAGCCAAAAAGGCGGGACAGGGTGGAGTTGGCTGTTTTTT.

This clonotype was picked up many times. This sequence joins TRBV14 and TRBJ2-5, with 8 bases identical to TRBD2. Germline CDR1 and CDR2: SGHDN and FVKESK. The length of the CDR3 is 16 residues. V lost 2 bases to trimming and J lost 1 base; unmatched junction nucleotides: 6. CDR3 loop: CASSQITGGFQETQYF. CDR3 DNA: TGTGCCAGCAGCCAAATAACGGGGGGGTTCCAAGAGACCCAGTACTTC.

This clonotype was seen at least ten times. The CDR3 sequence is CSVAPKLTDTQYF. The CDR3 bases are TGCAGCGTTGCCCCAAAGTTAACAGATACGCAGTATTTT. This chain links TRBV29-1 with TRBJ2-3; D gene unclear. Germline V gene data show CDR1 as SQVTM and CDR2 as ANQGSEA. The CDR3 has 13 amino acids. Trimming took 4 bases from V and 3 from J, leaving 11 bases between them.

This clonotype was counted a few times. The gene calls are TRBV20-1 and TRBJ2-7; 12 positions match TRBD1. V shed 6 bases and J 4 bases; nucleotides not matched to a gene: 16. CDR3 length equals 17 residues. Germline V CDR1 and CDR2: DFQATT, SNEGSKA (reference sequence). The DNA for the CDR3 is TGCAGTGCCGAGAAGCTCTTTCCGGGACAGGGGGCATACGAGCAGTACTTC. Translation gives CSAEKLFPGQGAYEQYF.

This clonotype was seen more than once but under ten times. This rearrangement joins TRBV7-9 to TRBJ2-7; a weak D match, TRBD2 (5 bases). Trimming took 5 bases from V and 5 from J, leaving 16 bases between them. This CDR3 has 14 amino acids. In germline, CDR1 is SEHNR, CDR2 FQNEAQ (reference sequence). The CDR3 region has the DNA TGTGCCAGCAGCATACTGACGGGGATGAACGAGCAGTACTTC. Amino acids: CASSILTGMNEQYF.